Included here is one T cell receptor (beta chain) sequence, with context. No antigen is known for it. The record has no base qualities; no much larger clone is one base away. For commercial TCRB immunosequencing, 400 to 550 nanograms of biopsy DNA were submitted for each sample. CDR3 regions were amplified from genomic DNA by Adaptive Biotechnology using a two-step, amplification bias-controlled multiplex PCR. The first PCR used primers for every V and J gene segment; the second PCR added barcodes and Illumina adapters. An Illumina instrument was used to sequence the CDR3 libraries. From the authors' description of their analysis: The analysis used both the pipelines supplied by the vendor and custom analysis of the raw data in R/Bioconductor with R version 3.3.0. Clonality, which ranges from 0 to 1, was calculated as the inverse of the normalised Shannon entropy across all productive clones. High-frequency clones were defined as the share of the repertoire taken up by the top 100 clones, keeping only clones that passed a 95% confidence test. Overlap between samples was measured with the Morisita-Horn index, while repertoire diversity was measured with the Simpson index. TCRdb took over this immuneACCESS table, retaining in-frame rearrangements with V and J assigned. Such tables are incomplete; in checked studies, under half of the missing clones stem from an unresolved V gene, and the remainder is unexplained. V, J and clone size are those of that table, while D and trimming were read from the DNA. Here the sample has 55,000 to 65,000 clones; roughly 91% occur a single time. Roughly 2% of the sample is taken by the ten largest.

V is trimmed back by 3 bases and J by 1 base, and the junction contains 13 bases that no gene match accounts for. The germline V gene encodes CDR1 SGDLS and CDR2 YYNGEE. The cysteine opens and the phenylalanine closes a CDR3 of 18 amino acids. Just the 54-base CDR3 DNA is kept, in frame starting at base 1. The sample originates from a study of T cell repertoires in ileal Crohn's disease (dated by TCRdb to the late 2010s). Study-wide context: The median duration of disease was 6 to 10 years, and at the time of surgery about 35% of patients were active smokers. Surgery was performed for a complication in all patients, with stricturing disease in roughly 61% and penetrating disease in around 40%. Roughly half of the patients were given postoperative therapy, with around eleven receiving thiopurines and some 19 receiving anti-TNF agents. M6 samples were neoterminal ileum biopsies taken at postoperative colonoscopy. A prospective multicentre cohort supplied the 55 to 65 Crohn's disease patients whose TCR repertoires were analysed. The study was conducted in parallel with a multicentre cohort that was designed to identify predictors of early endoscopic recurrence following ileocolonic resection. Endoscopic postoperative recurrence was defined as a Rutgeerts score above i0. A total of some 150 mucosal samples from 57 patients were sequenced, collected from several sites on the surgical specimen and at postoperative endoscopy. Findings and caveats that apply to the study as a whole: Higher high-frequency clone percentages at surgery were associated with endoscopic recurrence; all patients with clonality above 26.8% (18/57) had recurrence. Mucosal CD4 and CD8 T cells were sorted and sequenced only in a subgroup of patients, the size of which was not stated. Postoperative endoscopy timing varied within the first year after surgery, with a median delay of roughly 6.3 months. Compared with CD4 T cells, sorted CD8 T cells contained more high-frequency clones, which suggests that the mucosal expansions were mostly CD8. A significantly higher proportion of clonal expansions was observed in active smokers at surgery than in non-smokers (approximately 28% vs 17%, p=0.02).

Explained via the paper, the time point label denotes: neoterminal ileum biopsy at postoperative endoscopy, about 6 months after surgery. Adults with ileal or ileocolonic Crohn's disease and an indication for ileocolonic resection were eligible for inclusion. Before DNA extraction, whole ileal mucosal biopsies were kept frozen at -80 degrees C. A TRizol-based method was used to extract genomic DNA from the frozen whole biopsies, and the DNA was quantified with a NanoDrop 2000 spectrophotometer. Sequences were obtained from ileal tissue. The sequence came from an adult with Crohn's disease. The rearranged chain carries TRBV9 and TRBJ1-2, and 9 junction bases match TRBD1. This receptor carries the CDR3 CASSANRGLPWGNYGYTF. The DNA sequence is given as TGTGCCAGCAGCGCCAACAGGGGGCTTCCTTGGGGTAACTATGGCTACACCTTC.